These T cell receptor beta chains were read from a single sample in a study of T-cell memory formation after mild COVID-19. TCRdb recomputed calls from the 5' RACE reads with MiXCR, one row per CDR3 protein. This sample has hundreds of thousands of distinct CDR3 sequences, with roughly 18% found just once. The sequenced sample consisted of PBMCs or a T cell subset sorted from them (not recorded which). Receptors were obtained from an adult woman who had mild COVID-19 (a few samples of this study predate the infection). Cell type and time point are not known. Both conserved end residues are part of each CDR3. D genes are given only for firm matches. Clone size is stated in some rows and not others, as once, few, many or a class when expanded.

>TRBV20-1|-|TRBJ1-6|few
CSASGESPLHF
TGCAGTGCTAGTGGGGAATCACCCCTCCACTTT
>TRBV5-1|-|TRBJ1-4|-
CASSESGGSEKLFF
TGCGCCAGCAGTGAATCCGGGGGCTCGGAAAAACTGTTTTTT
>TRBV30|TRBD1|TRBJ1-3|-
CAWSVLGGSSGNTIYF
TGTGCCTGGAGTGTACTAGGGGGCAGCTCTGGAAACACCATATATTTT
>TRBV9|TRBD1|TRBJ1-1|-
CASSPGQGVVAFF
TGTGCCAGCAGCCCGGGACAGGGGGTTGTAGCTTTCTTT
>TRBV6-2/TRBV6-3|-|TRBJ2-1|few
CASSYESQRYNEQFF
TGTGCCAGCAGTTACGAATCTCAGCGGTACAATGAGCAGTTCTTC
>TRBV4-1|TRBD2|TRBJ2-5|-
CASSQVHAGGFETQYF
TGCGCCAGCAGCCAAGTTCATGCGGGGGGGTTTGAGACCCAGTACTTC
>TRBV20-1|-|TRBJ1-1|-
CSAKDGTMNTEAFF
TGCAGTGCTAAGGACGGGACAATGAACACTGAAGCTTTCTTT
>TRBV7-2|-|TRBJ2-1|-
CASRKTGTVDNEQFF
TGTGCCAGCAGGAAAACCGGGACGGTGGACAATGAGCAGTTCTTC
>TRBV5-4|TRBD2|TRBJ2-1|-
CASSREGTSGSREQFF
TGTGCCAGCAGCCGAGAGGGGACTAGCGGGAGTCGGGAGCAGTTCTTC
>TRBV4-1|-|TRBJ1-1|many
CASSQDRNTEAFF
TGCGCCAGCAGCCAAGACCGGAACACTGAAGCTTTCTTT
>TRBV5-1|-|TRBJ2-2|few
CASSGADLNTGELFF
TGCGCCAGCAGCGGCGCCGACTTGAACACCGGGGAGCTGTTTTTT
>TRBV12-3/TRBV12-4|-|TRBJ2-3|few
CASSLVGVSTDTQYF
TGTGCCAGCAGTTTAGTAGGGGTGAGCACAGATACGCAGTATTTT
>TRBV12-3/TRBV12-4|TRBD1|TRBJ2-5|many
CASSTLGQGMQTQYF
TGTGCCAGCAGTACGCTGGGACAGGGGATGCAGACCCAGTACTTC
>TRBV27|-|TRBJ2-7|-
CASSLSSTYEQYF
TGTGCCAGCAGTTTATCGTCGACCTACGAGCAGTACTTC
>TRBV24-1|-|TRBJ2-1|-
CATSDWQSSYNEQFF
TGTGCCACCAGTGATTGGCAGAGCTCCTACAATGAGCAGTTCTTC
>TRBV7-3|-|TRBJ2-1|-
CASSGLALGQSSYNEQFF
TGTGCCAGCAGCGGCCTGGCCTTGGGGCAGAGCTCCTACAATGAGCAGTTCTTC
>TRBV14|-|TRBJ2-2|many
CASSQDPDTGELFF
TGTGCCAGCAGCCAAGATCCCGACACCGGGGAGCTGTTTTTT
>TRBV18|TRBD2|TRBJ2-7|few
CASSLFPSGGPYEQYF
TGTGCCAGCTCCCTCTTCCCTAGCGGGGGGCCCTACGAGCAGTACTTC
>TRBV2|-|TRBJ2-6|-
CASSDLGANVLTF
TGTGCCAGCAGTGATCTTGGGGCCAACGTCCTGACTTTC
>TRBV7-8|-|TRBJ2-5|few
CASSPPPQETQYF
TGTGCCAGCAGCCCCCCCCCGCAAGAGACCCAGTACTTC
>TRBV7-8|-|TRBJ2-2|-
CASSLGRMNTGELFF
TGTGCCAGCAGCTTAGGACGGATGAACACCGGGGAGCTGTTTTTT
>TRBV29-1|-|TRBJ2-6|few
CSVEGSSGANVLTF
TGCAGCGTTGAGGGGAGCTCTGGGGCCAACGTCCTGACTTTC
>TRBV5-1|-|TRBJ2-1|many
CASSLGWGNEQFF
TGCGCCAGCAGCTTGGGTTGGGGGAATGAGCAGTTCTTC
>TRBV20-1|-|TRBJ2-7|-
CSARFGTRASYEQYF
TGCAGTGCTAGATTCGGGACCCGGGCCTCCTACGAGCAGTACTTC
>TRBV20-1|-|TRBJ1-2|few
CSARDHLAYGYTF
TGCAGTGCTAGAGATCATTTGGCTTATGGCTACACCTTC
>TRBV7-3|-|TRBJ1-1|few
CASSRARGTEAFF
TGTGCCAGCAGCCGCGCCCGGGGGACTGAAGCTTTCTTT
>TRBV7-2|-|TRBJ2-3|-
CASSPLRDTQYF
TGTGCCAGCAGCCCACTCCGGGATACGCAGTATTTT
>TRBV20-1|TRBD1|TRBJ2-2|-
CSASRTGRTGELFF
TGCAGTGCTTCCAGGACAGGTCGAACCGGGGAGCTGTTTTTT
>TRBV24-1|-|TRBJ2-7|few
CATSDLFDGYPYEQYF
TGTGCCACCAGTGATTTATTTGATGGTTACCCCTACGAGCAGTACTTC
>TRBV7-2|TRBD2|TRBJ2-1|few
CASSRTALAGFFNEQFF
TGTGCCAGCAGCCGAACGGCACTAGCGGGATTCTTCAATGAGCAGTTCTTC
>TRBV6-1|TRBD1|TRBJ2-7|-
CASSEPGTDYEQYF
TGTGCCAGCAGCGAGCCCGGGACAGATTACGAGCAGTACTTC
>TRBV6-5|TRBD2|TRBJ2-1|few
CASSYGTSGAQGRNEQFF
TGTGCCAGCAGTTACGGGACTAGCGGGGCCCAGGGTAGGAATGAGCAGTTCTTC
>TRBV5-1|-|TRBJ1-1|-
CASSFREVDTEAFF
TGCGCCAGCAGCTTCAGGGAGGTTGACACTGAAGCTTTCTTT